This TCR beta chain emerged from a study of type 1 regulatory T cells. Germline CDR1 LGHDT, CDR2 YNNKEL (reference sequence). The ends lost 3 bases at V and 3 bases at J; junction bases unmatched: 4. This CDR3 comprises 16 residues. About this clonotype: As yet, its antigen is unknown.

In TCRdb, the reads were re-called with MiXCR into one record per CDR3 protein. Of tens of thousands of distinct CDR3 sequences in the sample, 62% were seen once. This chain joins TRBV3-1 and TRBJ2-3; 12 nucleotides match TRBD2. The material sequenced was cultured non-Tr1 T cells, either the whole culture or a sorted T cell fraction (not recorded which). The receptor was isolated from a human donor in good health. The CDR3 reads CASSQPGLAGTDTQYF. CDR3 sequence (DNA): TGTGCCAGCAGCCAGCCTGGACTAGCGGGAACAGATACGCAGTATTTT.